The T cell receptor beta chain under discussion was sequenced for a study of identical twins. Points from the study as a whole: Models underestimated TCR alpha sharing (out-of-frame) in monozygotic twins.

TCRdb reprocessed the 5' RACE reads via MiXCR and lists one record per CDR3 protein. The sample holds over 550,000 distinct CDR3 sequences, about 7.1% seen once. This clonotype was picked up many times. Its antigen is still unknown. Looked up from germline, CDR1 is MDHEN and CDR2 is SYDVKM. V lost 6 bases and J lost 1, with 16 bases in between. The CDR3 contains 16 residues. These data were also filed under a second study, of yellow fever vaccine responses in identical twins.

The chain recombines TRBV28 with TRBJ2-1; tentatively, D is TRBD1 (5 bases). Sequencing input: PBMCs. The source is a woman in her late teens or twenties in good health. CDR3 residues: CASRRPGQISYNEQFF. CDR3 DNA sequence: TGTGCCAGCAGACGACCCGGACAAATTTCCTACAATGAGCAGTTCTTC.